The rows below give T cell receptor beta chains drawn from one sample of a study of Graves' ophthalmopathy and Graves' hyperthyroidism. TCRdb fed the multiplex PCR reads into MiXCR, producing one record per CDR3 protein. The sample carries some 160,000 distinct CDR3 sequences, around 39% recorded once. Sequencing was done on a sample of peripheral blood. Receptors originate from a young man with Graves' ophthalmopathy. CDR3s include the opening cysteine and the closing phenylalanine or tryptophan. The D gene is left open where the match is weak. Clone size, where shown, is once, few, many, or a class for clones that have expanded.

clone_size j_call v_call d_call cdr3_nt cdr3_aa
many TRBJ2-5 TRBV5-1 - TGCGCCAGCAGCGTCGAAGAGACCCAGTACTTC CASSVEETQYF
many TRBJ2-7 TRBV4-2 TRBD1 TGTGCCAGCAGCCAGTCCCGGGACAGAGCCCCAGGGTCCTACGAGCAGTACTTC CASSQSRDRAPGSYEQYF
- TRBJ1-5 TRBV6-1 TRBD1 TGTGCCAGCAGATCCACGACAGGGCAGCCCCAGCATTTT CASRSTTGQPQHF
- TRBJ1-2 TRBV28 TRBD1 TGTGCCAGCAGTCCCGGGGGGGGACAGGGGGCCTTTGGCACGGGCTACACCTTC CASSPGGGQGAFGTGYTF
- TRBJ1-2 TRBV6-5 - TGTGCCAGCAGTTACAGTCGCCCGGACCTCATAAACTATGGCTACACCTTC CASSYSRPDLINYGYTF
many TRBJ2-2 TRBV24-1 - TGTGCCACCAGTGAACGCGGGACGGCGAACACCGGGGAGCTGTTTTTT CATSERGTANTGELFF
- TRBJ2-7 TRBV12-3/TRBV12-4 - TGTGCCAGCAGTTTTGGAGGGAGCAACATCTACGAGCAGTACTTC CASSFGGSNIYEQYF
many TRBJ2-2 TRBV12-3/TRBV12-4 TRBD2 TGTGCCAGCAGAAAGCGACTAGCGGGTATGAACACCGGGGAGCTGTTTTTT CASRKRLAGMNTGELFF
many TRBJ1-5 TRBV2 - TGTGCCAGCAGTGTCGGGGGTAGGACTATGCAGCCCCAGCATTTT CASSVGGRTMQPQHF
few TRBJ1-1 TRBV28 - TGTGCCACCCTAAGTTCCGGACTCACTGAAGCTTTCTTT CATLSSGLTEAFF
once TRBJ2-7 TRBV7-2 - TGTGCCAGCAGCGTTAGCGGTTTACTAACCTACGAGCAGTACTTC CASSVSGLLTYEQYF
many TRBJ1-6 TRBV30 - TGTGCCTGCGGCAGGGGTGGAAATAATTCACCCCTCCACTTT CACGRGGNNSPLHF
- TRBJ2-7 TRBV20-1 TRBD2 TGCAGTGCCCTAGATTCTAGCGGGAGAGACGAGCAGTACTTC CSALDSSGRDEQYF
- TRBJ1-1 TRBV12-3/TRBV12-4 - TGTGCCAGTCTTAGAAGGGCGAACACTGAAGCTTTCTTT CASLRRANTEAFF
many TRBJ1-5 TRBV7-2 - TGTGCCAGCAGCTTGGGGAGGACGAGCAATCAGCCCCAGCATTTT CASSLGRTSNQPQHF
many TRBJ2-5 TRBV7-2 - TGTGCCAGCAGCTTAGGCAGGGGTTCAGAGACCCAGTACTTC CASSLGRGSETQYF
- TRBJ2-5 TRBV6-2/TRBV6-3 TRBD1 TGTGCCAGCAGTTACTCAACAGGGGGACAAGAGACCCAGTACTTC CASSYSTGGQETQYF